This section outlines one TCR beta chain sequence together with its context. Its matching antigen is unknown. Template switching supplied a universal primer site; unique molecular identifiers were carried on the cDNA. TCRdb ran MiXCR on the 5' RACE reads and lists one entry per CDR3 protein. The table lists 700,000 to 950,000 distinct CDR3 sequences, more than 9% of them singletons. The data stem from a study of identical twins. General observations from the study: Where beta out-of-frame sequences were concerned, excess twin sharing was weaker. Insertions were reduced in abundant cord blood beta clonotypes but not in memory repertoires.

CDR1 and CDR2 (germline): MNHEY, SMNVEV (reference sequence). The V end lost 6 bases, the J end lost 2 bases, and 14 bases lay between the germline ends. This CDR3 contains 14 residues. The same sample was also studied in work on yellow fever vaccine responses in identical twins.

The chain has TRBV27 and TRBJ2-7, with D perhaps TRBD1 (6 bases). The specimen sequenced was PBMCs. The source of this sequence is a woman aged 18-29 years in good health. In DNA form, the CDR3 reads TGTGCCAGCAGACACCTGTGGACAGCCTACGAGCAGTACTTC. Amino acid sequence: CASRHLWTAYEQYF.